This T cell receptor beta chain was recovered during a study of shared clonotypes between healthy human individuals. In the study overall: Samples came from a couple of female and a few male donors aged 18 to 49. Findings and limits, study-wide: The naive CD4 repertoires of a few donors were compared, and approximately 5% of clonotypes were shared.

Concerning this clone itself: Antigen: not known.

Naive CD8 cells were CD45RO-negative, positively selected for CCR7, excluding terminally differentiated effector memory CD45RA+ cells. All of the donors resided in Nashville, Tennessee, and each was a Caucasian adult. TCRdb keeps only in-frame clones here, not all; method: immunoSEQ multiplex PCR. This table has millions of clones, about 95% appearing once. What was sequenced was naive CD8+ T cells sorted from blood. The receptor was derived from a man younger than 30 in good health.

This CDR3 reads CASSEDDTSLMDTQYF. CDR3 DNA sequence: TGTGCCAGCAGTGAAGACGACACTAGCTTGATGGATACGCAGTATTTT. J is TRBJ2-3 and V is TRBV6-1, with D tentatively TRBD2 (6 bases). The CDR3 spans 16 residues. The ends were cut back, 1 base at V and 6 bases at J, with 17 bases in the middle. Germline values: CDR1 MNHNS, CDR2 SASEGT.